These 27 T cell receptor beta chains came from one sample sequenced in a study of CD8+CD57+ T cells in acquired aplastic anemia. Genomic DNA, the template, was used for profiling of the TCR beta VDJ and CDR3. Using its own MiXCR run on the reads, TCRdb lists one record per CDR3 protein. The sample includes more than 150,000 distinct CDR3 sequences, nearly 50% of them seen just once. Patients chosen for sequencing had CD8+CD57+ cells that had expanded, as shown by flow cytometry. The sample consisted of sorted CD4+, CD8+, or CD8+CD57+ T cells (not recorded which) from PBMCs. The source is a human donor with aplastic anemia.

The gene calls are TRBV10-1 and TRBJ2-2, with 16 bases aligning to TRBD2. Germline V lookup: CDR1 WNHNN, CDR2 SYGVQD (reference sequence). The length of the CDR3 is 17 residues. Unmatched junction bases numbered 4, after V lost 6 bases and J lost 3 bases. CDR3 sequence: CASSGTSGRADTGELFF. The CDR3 DNA reads as TGCGCCAGCAGCGGGACTAGCGGGAGGGCCGACACCGGGGAGCTGTTTTTT.

The V call is TRBV29-1, the J call TRBJ2-7, with D possibly called TRBD1 or TRBD2 (5 bases each). Looked up from germline, CDR1 is SQVTM and CDR2 is ANQGSEA. CDR3 size: 11 residues. Trimming pared 8 bases from V and 6 bases from J, leaving 14 bases between. CDR3 loop: CSLGPGTEQYF. CDR3 sequence (DNA): TGCAGCTTAGGCCCCGGGACCGAGCAGTACTTC.

About this clonotype itself: The junction differs from germline at one of its ends, possibly a read error. The chain links TRBV7-9 to TRBJ2-2; a possible D gene is TRBD2 (6 bases). This CDR3 has 11 amino acids. Germline CDR1 is SEHNR and CDR2 is FQNEAQ (reference sequence). DNA of the CDR3: TGTGCCAGCAGCTTAGGCGGGAAGCTGTTTTTT. It yields the protein CASSLGGKLFF.

Of note for this clonotype: The junction does not match germline at one end; this may be a read error. The chain joins TRBV15 to TRBJ1-5, with D perhaps matching TRBD1 (5 bases). This CDR3 has 15 amino acids. Germline CDR1 reads LNHNV; CDR2 reads YYDKDF (reference sequence). CDR3 residues: CATSGDDRGVQPQHF. The CDR3 nucleotides read TGTGCCACCAGCGGAGATGACAGAGGTGTACAGCCCCAGCATTTT.

As to this clonotype: A much larger clone lies a single base off, so this may be a read error. No conserved phenylalanine or tryptophan is present at the end of the CDR3, so a read error is the likely explanation. This chain uses TRBV11-3 with TRBJ1-6; D unresolved. This CDR3 is built from 13 residues. Germline V CDR1 and CDR2: SGHNT, YENEEA. V lost 1 base to trimming and J lost 7 bases, with 5 bases between them. DNA for the CDR3: TGTGCCAGCAGCTTAGGTGAAAATTCACCCCTCCACTCT. Translation gives CASSLGENSPLHS.

The genes are TRBV7-8 and TRBJ2-7; 8 nucleotides match TRBD1. V lost 3 bases and J lost 2; bases outside the gene matches: 6. The CDR3 is made up of 15 amino acids. CDR1 is SGHVS, CDR2 FQNEAQ, per germline. This chain's CDR3 is CASSFRDRPTYEQYF. CDR3 nucleotides: TGTGCCAGCAGCTTTCGGGACAGGCCCACCTACGAGCAGTACTTC.

This clonotype was counted many times. The chain is built from TRBV20-1 and TRBJ2-7; 12 bases are shared with TRBD2. The CDR3 has 12 residues. Germline CDR1 is DFQATT and CDR2 is SNEGSKA (reference sequence). The trim removed 6 bases at V and 5 bases at J, leaving 2 bases unmatched. The CDR3 region is CSALAGGDEQYF. As DNA, the CDR3 is TGCAGTGCCCTAGCGGGAGGGGACGAGCAGTACTTC.

This clonotype came up a few times. This sequence joins TRBV10-3 and TRBJ2-1; D ambiguous. Per germline, CDR1 ENHRY and CDR2 SYGVKD. The CDR3 runs to 11 residues. V shed 4 bases and J shed 5 bases, with 3 bases lying between them. The CDR3 protein is CAISGDNEQFF. The CDR3, as DNA: TGTGCCATCAGTGGAGACAATGAGCAGTTCTTC.

Regarding this clonotype: A much larger clone differs from this one at a single base, so this may be a read error. The chain combines TRBV25-1 with TRBJ1-6; 9 bases fit TRBD1. The CDR3 has 14 amino acids. From germline, CDR1 is MGHDK and CDR2 SYGVNS. In nucleotides, the CDR3 is TGTGCCAGCAGCCTATTACAGGGGGCTTCACCCCCCCACTTT. This sequence encodes CASSLLQGASPPHF.

This clonotype was found many times. The chain joins TRBV12-3 or TRBV12-4 to TRBJ2-2; TRBD2 matches 8 bases. The CDR3 totals 16 residues. V gave up 3 bases and J gave up 3 bases; unmatched junction bases: 6. The CDR3 nucleotides read TGTGCCAGCAGTTTGAGTAGCGGGACCCACACCGGGGAGCTGTTTTTT. Protein product: CASSLSSGTHTGELFF.

There are many counts of this clonotype. The CDR3 here is CASSPEAGGETQYF. The CDR3 DNA reads as TGTGCCAGCAGCCCCGAGGCGGGCGGTGAGACCCAGTACTTC. The chain couples TRBV5-6 to TRBJ2-5, with D possibly TRBD2 on 5 matching bases. The CDR3 has 14 residues. V was clipped by 4 bases and J by 5 bases, with 15 bases between them. Per the germline V gene, CDR1 is SGHDT and CDR2 is YYEEEE.

As regards this clonotype: One end of the junction does not line up with germline, which may come from a read error. J is TRBJ2-1 and V is TRBV12-3 or TRBV12-4, with a weak D call TRBD2 (6 bases). The CDR3 is 16 residues long. The CDR3 DNA is TGTGCCAGCAGTTTTTCGCTGGGGGACTCCTACAATGAGCAGCTCTTC. It encodes CASSFSLGDSYNEQLF.

The chain couples TRBV27 to TRBJ1-1; TRBD1 matches at 8 bases. The junction had 7 bases not matched to a gene; V was cut back by 5 bases and J by 8 bases. Germline CDR1 reads MNHEY; CDR2 reads SMNVEV (reference sequence). This CDR3 has 13 amino acids. This chain's CDR3 is CASSLAGGGEAFF. CDR3 in DNA: TGTGCCAGCAGTCTTGCAGGGGGCGGGGAAGCTTTCTTT.

This clonotype was counted only a few times. The chain uses TRBV7-6 and TRBJ2-5; 12 bases fit TRBD2. Germline V gene sequence: CDR1 SGHVS, CDR2 FNYEAQ. CDR3 length equals 16 residues. With 1 base clipped from V and 4 bases from J, the junction kept 4 bases outside the gene matches. Written as DNA, the CDR3 is TGTGCCAGCAGCTTAGAGCTAGCGGGAGGGGGAGAGACCCAGTACTTC. It yields the protein CASSLELAGGGETQYF.

This clonotype was recorded many times. The rearrangement joins TRBV25-1 to TRBJ1-1; D may be TRBD1 (6 bases). V was clipped by 6 bases and J by 8 bases, with 22 bases between them. Germline loops: CDR1 MGHDK, CDR2 SYGVNS. This CDR3 has 15 amino acids. The CDR3 sequence is CASSITNGQPNEAFF. DNA of the CDR3: TGTGCCAGCAGCATAACAAACGGACAGCCGAACGAAGCTTTCTTT.

The table lists this clonotype with a few counts. The rearrangement uses TRBV24-1 and TRBJ2-7; possible D gene TRBD2, 5 bases. Trimming removed 2 bases at V and 4 bases at J, with 17 bases between. The CDR3 loop spans 16 amino acids. Germline V gene data show CDR1 as KGHDR and CDR2 as SFDVKD. CDR3 coding DNA: TGTGCCACCAGTGATTCCAAAGCCGGGAACGTTTACGAGCAGTACTTC. It is translated as CATSDSKAGNVYEQYF.

This clonotype was seen only a few times. The chain employs TRBV29-1 and TRBJ1-2; D is ambiguous. V lost 4 bases to trimming and J lost 8 bases, with 5 bases between them. CDR3 length equals 9 residues. Germline V gives CDR1 SQVTM, CDR2 ANQGSEA. The CDR3 loop is CSVVPGYTF. CDR3 nucleotides: TGCAGCGTTGTCCCCGGCTACACCTTC.

This clonotype came up many times. V is TRBV4-1 and J is TRBJ2-7, with a possible D match to TRBD1 (5 bases). Looked up from germline, CDR1 is MGHRA and CDR2 is YSYEKL. This CDR3 has 16 residues. The ends were cut back, 1 base at V and 0 bases at J, with 13 bases in the middle. This CDR3 is CASSQVQVMASYEQYF. The CDR3 DNA reads as TGCGCCAGCAGCCAAGTACAGGTAATGGCCTCCTACGAGCAGTACTTC.

This chain links TRBV19 with TRBJ1-1; D gene uncertain. Germline CDR1 and CDR2: LNHDA and SQIVND (reference sequence). This CDR3 region has 14 residues. The V end lost 6 bases, the J end lost 5 bases, and 16 bases lay between the germline ends. CDR3 region: CASSPSAGWTEAFF. The CDR3, as DNA: TGTGCCAGTAGCCCGAGCGCGGGTTGGACTGAAGCTTTCTTT.

The chain recombines TRBV15 with TRBJ2-1; D tentatively fits TRBD1 or TRBD2 (6 bases each). The V gene lost 5 bases and the J gene lost 2 bases, with 19 bases spanning the gap. The V gene's germline CDR1 is LNHNV and CDR2 YYDKDF (reference sequence). The CDR3 is 17 amino acids. CDR3 sequence reads: CATSHRRGADTYNEQFF. The DNA for the CDR3 is TGTGCCACCAGCCACCGGAGGGGGGCAGACACCTACAATGAGCAGTTCTTC.

The chain joins TRBV10-3 to TRBJ1-5; D gene uncertain. V was cut by 4 bases and J by 0 bases, with 13 bases left in between. Looked up from germline, CDR1 is ENHRY and CDR2 is SYGVKD. CDR3 length equals 16 residues. This CDR3 is CAISAEDGYSNQPQHF. The CDR3, as DNA: TGTGCCATCAGTGCCGAGGACGGATATAGCAATCAGCCCCAGCATTTT.

This clonotype was detected many times. V usage is TRBV20-1 and J usage is TRBJ2-7, with D perhaps being TRBD1 or TRBD2 (6 bases each). CDR1 DFQATT and CDR2 SNEGSKA come from the germline V gene (reference sequence). CDR3 length: 14 amino acids. V lost 4 bases and J 4 bases, leaving 17 bases between the germline ends. The CDR3 nucleotides read TGCAGTGCTACCCGACTAGTCACAGGGTACGAGCAGTACTTC. This encodes CSATRLVTGYEQYF.

This clonotype occurred many times. The V gene is TRBV6-5, the J gene TRBJ2-7; TRBD2 matches at 10 bases. From germline, CDR1 is MNHEY and CDR2 SVGAGI. Trimming took 6 bases from V and 2 from J; bases not matched to a gene: 7. The CDR3 consists of 15 residues. The CDR3 bases are TGTGCCAGCAGGTTAAGGACTAGCGGTGCCTACGAGCAGTACTTC. Translating gives CASRLRTSGAYEQYF.

This clonotype was detected a few times. The V gene is TRBV12-5, the J gene TRBJ1-4; tentatively, D is TRBD1 (6 bases). The length of the CDR3 is 14 residues. The germline gives CDR1 LGHNT, CDR2 FRNRAP. With 3 bases removed from V and 2 bases from J, the gap between germline ends came to 7 bases. The CDR3 DNA reads TGTGCTAGTGGTTTTGGACAGACTAATGAAAAACTGTTTTTT. It codes for CASGFGQTNEKLFF. Full variable domain (missing parts from reference TRBV12-5 and TRBJ1-4): DARVTQTPRHKVTEMGQEVTMRCQPILGHNTVFWYRQTMMQGLELLAYFRNRAPLDDSGMPKDRFSAEMPDATLATLKIQPSEPRDSAVYFCASGFGQTNEKLFFGSGTQLSVL.

This clonotype appeared many times. The chain employs TRBV29-1 and TRBJ2-7, with 8 positions matching TRBD1. The CDR3 covers 13 residues. Germline trimming cut 3 bases from V and 1 base from J; bases unmatched to any gene: 2. Germline V gene lookup returns CDR1 SQVTM and CDR2 ANQGSEA. CDR3 in amino acids: CSVDRTGSYEQYF. The CDR3 DNA sequence: TGCAGCGTTGATCGGACAGGGTCCTACGAGCAGTACTTC.

V gene TRBV10-3 combines with J gene TRBJ2-7, with 11 bases identical to TRBD2. Germline CDR1 ENHRY, CDR2 SYGVKD. This CDR3 is built from 17 residues. Germline trimming cut 5 bases from V and 1 base from J; bases unmatched to any gene: 10. The CDR3 sequence: CAISRDAGLADSYEQYF. The CDR3 DNA is TGTGCCATCAGTCGGGATGCGGGACTAGCGGATTCCTACGAGCAGTACTTC.

In the case of this clonotype: It is likely a read error, because the conserved phenylalanine at the end of the CDR3 is missing. No DNA is shown, since the ends of the CDR3 on it are uncertain; the CDR3 is the one TCRdb lists. V is TRBV7-8 and J is TRBJ2-5; the DNA was not compared with TRBD2, the D call given in the table. Both ends counted, the CDR3 spans 8 residues. Germline V gene lookup returns CDR1 SGHVS and CDR2 FQNEAQ. The CDR3 is CASSLVTS.